This paragraph covers one T cell receptor beta chain sequence. Sequenced by immunoSEQ multiplex PCR; TCRdb stores in-frame clones only, minus some. The sample contains approximately 94,000 clones, about nine tenths of which appear only once. These data originate in a study of blood T cell repertoires in COVID-19. Germline values: CDR1 SGHAT, CDR2 FQNNGV. V was pared by 0 bases and J by 5 bases, with 5 bases of the junction left unmatched. This CDR3 is built from 16 residues. The receptor was derived from a man aged 45-65 years with active COVID-19. The sample taken for sequencing was peripheral blood. The chain has TRBV11-2 and TRBJ1-4; 8 bases are a match to TRBD1. CDR3 region: CASSLDGRGRNEKLFF. In nucleotides, the CDR3 is TGTGCCAGCAGCTTAGACGGCAGGGGGCGGAATGAAAAACTGTTTTTT.